The 17 T cell receptor beta chains reported below all come from one sample, sequenced in a study of T-cell reconstitution after alpha-beta-depleted transplantation in children. The TCRbeta library was prepared with unique molecular identifiers. TCRdb recomputed calls from the PCR reads with MiXCR, one row per CDR3 protein. This table has 750,000 to 950,000 distinct CDR3 sequences, roughly 15% appearing once. The starting material was PBMCs, mostly from graft donor cells, obtained 360 days after TCRalphabeta/CD19-depleted stem cell transplant. These receptors were collected from a male patient between 5 and 17 years old who had a stem cell transplant for acute lymphoblastic leukemia, so the T cells may come from the graft donor.

This clonotype has a count of ten or more. CDR3 DNA: TGTGCCAGCAGCTTAGGATCGTCAAACACCGGGGAGCTGTTTTTT. Translation: CASSLGSSNTGELFF. This chain links TRBV11-2 with TRBJ2-2; D call uncertain. The CDR3 contains 15 residues. Germline V gives CDR1 SGHAT, CDR2 FQNNGV. V was pared by 1 base and J by 2 bases, with 8 bases between.

This clonotype was seen a few times. The chain uses TRBV7-2 and TRBJ2-3, with D tentatively TRBD2 (6 bases). The CDR3 sequence is 15 residues long. V lost 5 bases and J lost 5, with 17 bases in between. The germline CDR1 and CDR2 sequences are SGHTA and FQGNSA. CDR3 in DNA: TGTGCCAGCAGCCGTAGTAGCGGACGGATAGATACGCAGTATTTT. The encoded protein is CASSRSSGRIDTQYF.

This clonotype showed up just a few times. The rearrangement links TRBV20-1 to TRBJ2-3, with 7 bases that match TRBD1. The CDR3 covers 14 residues. Germline V gene lookup returns CDR1 DFQATT and CDR2 SNEGSKA (reference sequence). The ends lost 5 bases at V and 2 bases at J; junction bases unmatched: 7. The CDR3 bases are TGCAGTGCTGCGCAACAGGGGACCACAGATACGCAGTATTTT. This sequence encodes CSAAQQGTTDTQYF.

This clonotype was seen repeatedly, ten times or more. The CDR3 sequence is CASSSRQGFTDTQYF. CDR3 sequence (DNA): TGTGCCAGCAGCTCCCGACAGGGCTTCACAGATACGCAGTATTTT. This sequence joins TRBV5-5 and TRBJ2-3; 7 bases map to TRBD1. CDR1 SGHKS and CDR2 YYEKEE come from the germline V gene (reference sequence). The CDR3 runs to 15 residues. With 3 bases clipped from V and 2 bases from J, the junction kept 6 bases outside the gene matches.

The chain carries TRBV5-1 and TRBJ2-5; no reliable D call. V gave up 3 bases and J gave up 1 base, with 10 bases separating them. The CDR3 has 14 amino acids. In germline, CDR1 is SGHRS, CDR2 YFSETQ. The CDR3 bases are TGCGCCAGCAGCTCGAATTCAGCCCAAGAGACCCAGTACTTC. This translates into CASSSNSAQETQYF.

This CDR3 is CATRADKNTGELFF. The DNA for the CDR3 is TGTGCCACCAGGGCAGACAAGAACACCGGGGAGCTGTTTTTT. V gene TRBV24-1 combines with J gene TRBJ2-2, with D unclear. V lost 7 bases to trimming and J lost 1 base, with 9 bases between them. Germline CDR1 and CDR2: KGHDR and SFDVKD. The CDR3 covers 14 residues.

This clonotype was seen a handful of times. The rearrangement joins TRBV7-6 to TRBJ2-7, with TRBD2 matching 9 bases. The trim removed 1 base at V and 3 bases at J, leaving 7 bases unmatched. This CDR3 is built from 16 residues. Germline V gives CDR1 SGHVS, CDR2 FNYEAQ. CDR3 nucleotide sequence: TGTGCCAGCAGCTTAGATGTTAGCGGGAGTGGCTACGAGCAGTACTTC. Translation gives CASSLDVSGSGYEQYF.

This clonotype was counted only a few times. The CDR3 is CSVGDHEQYF. The CDR3 DNA reads as TGCAGCGTTGGTGATCACGAGCAGTACTTC. This chain joins TRBV29-1 and TRBJ2-7; D uncertain. V lost 4 bases, J lost 5 bases, and 6 bases lay in between. This CDR3 has 10 residues. Germline V gene data show CDR1 as SQVTM and CDR2 as ANQGSEA.

This clonotype has only a few counts. V gene TRBV5-1 combines with J gene TRBJ2-1; 8 bases match TRBD1. V shed 7 bases, J shed 0 bases, and the junction held 3 bases outside the gene matches. Germline V gene sequence: CDR1 SGHRS, CDR2 YFSETQ. This CDR3 contains 14 residues. CDR3 residues: CASFTGGSYNEQFF. The CDR3 DNA reads as TGCGCCAGCTTTACAGGGGGCTCCTACAATGAGCAGTTCTTC.

Ten or more counts support this clonotype. Compared with germline, one end of the junction differs, possibly owing to a read error. The V and J genes are TRBV5-6 and TRBJ1-2; D remains ambiguous. The CDR3 loop spans 11 amino acids. Germline CDR1 reads SGHDT; CDR2 reads YYEEEE. The CDR3 sequence: CASSLVGGYTF. The CDR3 DNA is TGTGCCAGCAGTTTGGTGGGGGGCTACACCTTC.

The chain couples TRBV29-1 to TRBJ2-5; no clear D gene. Trimming shortened V by 4 bases and J by 3 bases, and 6 bases separated the two germline ends. CDR1 and CDR2 from the germline V gene are SQVTM and ANQGSEA. The CDR3 extends over 11 amino acids. The DNA for the CDR3 is TGCAGCGTTGGAGGAGAAGAGACCCAGTACTTC. Residues: CSVGGEETQYF.

The rearrangement uses TRBV24-1 and TRBJ2-3, with D perhaps matching TRBD1 (7 bases). The CDR3 consists of 16 residues. The germline gives CDR1 KGHDR, CDR2 SFDVKD. With 5 bases removed from V and 1 base from J, the gap between germline ends came to 15 bases. CDR3 loop: CATSAPDREGTDTQYF. The CDR3 DNA reads TGTGCCACCAGTGCCCCCGACAGGGAGGGCACAGATACGCAGTATTTT.

The V gene is TRBV25-1, the J gene TRBJ1-6; D call uncertain. Germline V gives CDR1 MGHDK, CDR2 SYGVNS. With 6 bases removed from V and 6 bases from J, the gap between germline ends came to 12 bases. The CDR3 has 14 amino acids. The CDR3, as DNA: TGTGCCAGCAGGGGCAGCATGCCTAATTCACCCCTCCACTTT. Protein: CASRGSMPNSPLHF. The entire variable domain, with the rest obtained from reference TRBV25-1 and TRBJ1-6, is as follows: EADIYQTPRYLVIGTGKKITLECSQTMGHDKMYWYQQDPGMELHLIHYSYGVNSTEKGDLSSESTVSRIRTEHFPLTLESARPSHTSQYLCASRGSMPNSPLHFGNGTRLTVT.

This sequence joins TRBV15 and TRBJ2-2; D is undetermined. V gave up 4 bases and J gave up 0 bases, with 18 bases separating them. This CDR3 spans 18 amino acids. Germline CDR1 LNHNV, CDR2 YYDKDF (reference sequence). CDR3 loop: CATSKTVLVSTNTGELFF. CDR3 nucleotides: TGTGCCACCAGCAAAACCGTATTGGTCAGTACGAACACCGGGGAGCTGTTTTTT.

The chain has TRBV20-1 and TRBJ1-2, with 7 bases identical to TRBD1. This CDR3 region has 14 residues. In germline, CDR1 is DFQATT, CDR2 SNEGSKA (reference sequence). V dropped 5 bases and J dropped 7; count of bases not matched to a gene: 13. CDR3 protein: CSALQARGSGGYTF. Here the CDR3 DNA reads TGCAGTGCTCTACAGGCCAGGGGGTCGGGTGGCTACACCTTC.

V gene TRBV14 combines with J gene TRBJ2-7; 9 bases agree with TRBD2. The J segment lost 6 bases and the V segment lost 4 bases, leaving 10 bases of the junction unmatched. The CDR3 contains 15 residues. CDR1 SGHDN and CDR2 FVKESK come from the germline V gene. CDR3 nucleotide sequence: TGTGCCAGCAGCCGAGTGCCGGGACTAGCTGGCGAGCAGTACTTC. This translates into CASSRVPGLAGEQYF.

The rearrangement joins TRBV4-1 to TRBJ2-1; weak D call: TRBD2 (5 bases). The CDR3 runs 17 residues. CDR1 and CDR2 (germline): MGHRA, YSYEKL. Trimming cost V 1 base and J 6 bases, with 19 bases left between them. CDR3 in DNA: TGCGCCAGCAGCCAAGGGAAACTAGAAGAAAAGAGCAATGAGCAGTTCTTC. Its translation: CASSQGKLEEKSNEQFF.